This entry lists 24 T cell receptor beta chains sequenced from one sample in a study of OX40 agonist ivuxolimab in advanced cancers. Library preparation employed the immunoSEQ multiplex PCR assay. As stored in TCRdb, this immuneACCESS dataset retains in-frame rearrangements with V and J assigned. A fraction of the clones does not appear; measured against another copy, unresolved V genes explain less than half of the discrepancy, and the remainder lacks a known reason. The sample includes about 57,000 clones, with approximately 86% observed a single time. The leading ten clones occupy approximately 3.1% of the sample. The sample was CD4+ or CD8+ T cells sorted from blood, taken in a trial of the OX40 agonist ivuxolimab. The source is an adult with an advanced solid tumor such as melanoma, head and neck, liver or kidney cancer.

The genes are TRBV5-1 and TRBJ2-3; no definite D call. V shed 6 bases and J shed 3 bases, with 14 bases lying between them. Germline V gives CDR1 SGHRS, CDR2 YFSETQ. This CDR3 is built from 14 residues. CDR3 nucleotide sequence: TGCGCCAGCAAGGTCGGTGGGTTGACAGATACGCAGTATTTT. Amino acid sequence: CASKVGGLTDTQYF.

The J gene is TRBJ2-7, the V gene TRBV19; the match to TRBD2 covers 8 bases. This CDR3 has 15 residues. Germline trimming cut 5 bases from V and 0 bases from J; bases unmatched to any gene: 6. CDR1 LNHDA and CDR2 SQIVND come from the germline V gene (reference sequence). The CDR3: CASSLSGGPSYEQYF. Written as DNA, the CDR3 is TGTGCCAGTAGTTTGTCGGGAGGGCCCTCCTACGAGCAGTACTTC.

The chain employs TRBV2 and TRBJ2-7, with TRBD1 as a possible D gene (6 bases). This CDR3 has 19 amino acids. V was pared by 3 bases and J by 3 bases, with 27 bases between. Germline CDR1 reads SNHLY; CDR2 reads FYNNEI. The CDR3 DNA reads TGTGCCAGCAGTGATCCACAGGGAGCGTATAGTATTGGTAGCTACGAGCAGTACTTC. Its protein product is CASSDPQGAYSIGSYEQYF.

The rearrangement joins TRBV28 to TRBJ2-3; 7 bases map to TRBD1. The germline CDR1 and CDR2 sequences are MDHEN and SYDVKM. CDR3 length: 15 residues. V shed 6 bases, J shed 3 bases, and the junction held 9 bases outside the gene matches. CDR3 DNA: TGTGCCAGCAGGGTGAGGGGGCGGAGTACAGATACGCAGTATTTT. It is translated as CASRVRGRSTDTQYF.

The chain has TRBV28 and TRBJ2-3, with unresolved D. The germline V gene encodes CDR1 MDHEN and CDR2 SYDVKM. This CDR3 region has 13 residues. V was clipped by 7 bases and J by 0 bases, with 8 bases between them. The CDR3 nucleotides read TGTGCCAGCATGACCCCTAGCACAGATACGCAGTATTTT. This gives the protein CASMTPSTDTQYF.

This chain links TRBV27 with TRBJ1-3, with 9 bases aligning to TRBD1. The junction had 8 bases not matched to a gene; V was cut back by 5 bases and J by 3 bases. This CDR3 spans 16 amino acids. Germline loops: CDR1 MNHEY, CDR2 SMNVEV (reference sequence). CDR3 bases: TGTGCCAGCAGTGCGCGACAGGGGGTCGGTGGAAACACCATATATTTT. Encoded protein: CASSARQGVGGNTIYF.

V gene TRBV21-1 combines with J gene TRBJ2-3. TRBV21-1 is labeled a pseudogene. CDR3 length equals 15 residues. CDR3 nucleotide sequence: TGTGCCAGCAGCAAAGCTCGAGACCACACAGATACGCAGTATTTT. Protein sequence: CASSKARDHTDTQYF.

This chain connects TRBV5-5 to TRBJ2-5; D not resolved. Germline CDR1 SGHKS, CDR2 YYEKEE (reference sequence). V lost 2 bases and J 2 bases, leaving 10 bases between the germline ends. The CDR3 spans 14 residues. CDR3 residues: CASSFFVGQETQYF. CDR3 nucleotide sequence: TGTGCCAGCAGCTTTTTTGTGGGACAAGAGACCCAGTACTTC.

This sequence joins TRBV30 and TRBJ1-5; 9 positions agree with TRBD1. The CDR3 contains 14 residues. Unmatched junction bases numbered 6, after V lost 3 bases and J lost 6 bases. Germline CDR1 is GTSNPN and CDR2 is SVGIG (reference sequence). CDR3 DNA: TGTGCCTGGAGCCCAGGGACAGGGAGTCAGCCCCAGCATTTT. Translated: CAWSPGTGSQPQHF.

The chain is built from TRBV5-4 and TRBJ2-5; D unclear. The CDR3 has 15 residues. Trimming removed 1 base at V and 5 bases at J, with 15 bases between. The germline gives CDR1 SGHNT, CDR2 YYREEE (reference sequence). The CDR3 DNA is TGTGCCAGCAGCTTGTCAGCCGGGCGCTGGGAGACCCAGTACTTC. Translation gives CASSLSAGRWETQYF.

The chain is built from TRBV29-1 and TRBJ2-7; a weak D match, TRBD1 (6 bases). Trimming removed 4 bases from V and 2 bases from J, with 12 bases in between. Germline CDR1 SQVTM, CDR2 ANQGSEA. CDR3 length: 13 amino acids. As DNA, the CDR3 is TGCAGCGTTGCGGACAGTATAACCTACGAGCAGTACTTC. Translating gives CSVADSITYEQYF.

This clone was seen once. V gene TRBV30 combines with J gene TRBJ1-1; D gene uncertain. CDR3 length: 10 residues. Deletions cut 5 bases from V and 1 base from J, with 2 bases between. The germline CDR1 and CDR2 sequences are GTSNPN and SVGIG (reference sequence). Here the CDR3 DNA reads TGTGCCTGGGGGAACACTGAAGCTTTCTTT. It yields the protein CAWGNTEAFF.

The V gene is TRBV5-6, the J gene TRBJ1-4, with a possible D match to TRBD1 (5 bases). Germline V gives CDR1 SGHDT, CDR2 YYEEEE. The V end lost 1 base, the J end lost 3 bases, and 10 bases lay between the germline ends. The length of the CDR3 is 15 residues. The CDR3 spells CASSLKGLANEKLFF. The CDR3 coding sequence is TGTGCCAGCAGCTTGAAGGGGCTTGCTAATGAAAAACTGTTTTTT. Based on the CDR3 plus reference TRBV5-6 and TRBJ1-4, the full variable domain is DAGVTQSPTHLIKTRGQQVTLRCSPKSGHDTVSWYQQALGQGPQFIFQYYEEEERQRGNFPDRFSGHQFPNYSSELNVNALLLGDSALYLCASSLKGLANEKLFFGSGTQLSVL.

This chain links TRBV29-1 with TRBJ2-7, with D tentatively TRBD1 or TRBD2 (5 bases each). V lost 2 bases and J lost 7, with 15 bases in between. This CDR3 region has 13 residues. Per germline, CDR1 SQVTM and CDR2 ANQGSEA. The CDR3 sequence is CSVERGESKEQYF. The CDR3 DNA sequence: TGCAGCGTTGAAAGAGGGGAGTCTAAGGAGCAGTACTTC.

The chain uses TRBV5-1 and TRBJ2-7, with D perhaps given as TRBD1 or TRBD2 (6 bases each). The length of the CDR3 is 15 residues. The germline V gene encodes CDR1 SGHRS and CDR2 YFSETQ. Trimming shortened V by 1 base and J by 2 bases, and 13 bases separated the two germline ends. CDR3 sequence (DNA): TGCGCCAGCAGCTTGACCGGCGGGACACCCTACGAGCAGTACTTC. It translates to CASSLTGGTPYEQYF.

V gene TRBV10-1 combines with J gene TRBJ2-2; 7 nucleotides line up with TRBD2. Germline V gene sequence: CDR1 WNHNN, CDR2 SYGVQD (reference sequence). J gave up 0 bases and V 8 bases, and 18 bases lay outside the gene matches. This CDR3 region has 19 residues. The CDR3 nucleotides read TGCGCCAGCGGGGACGATTATGGTGTAGGACTAGCGAACACCGGGGAGCTGTTTTTT. Translating gives CASGDDYGVGLANTGELFF.

The CDR3 sequence: CASSLGGTAPYGYTF. CDR3 in DNA: TGTGCCAGCAGTTTAGGTGGGACGGCTCCCTATGGCTACACCTTC. The chain combines TRBV28 with TRBJ1-2, with D possibly matching TRBD1 (5 bases). In germline, CDR1 is MDHEN, CDR2 SYDVKM. The CDR3 is made up of 15 amino acids. V lost 2 bases, J lost 4 bases, and 14 bases lay in between.

The chain employs TRBV5-4 and TRBJ2-7; the match to TRBD2 covers 7 bases. The CDR3 loop spans 16 amino acids. Trimming took 4 bases from V and 6 from J; bases not matched to a gene: 16. The V gene's germline CDR1 is SGHNT and CDR2 YYREEE (reference sequence). This chain's CDR3 is CASSPRSGGLFGEQYF. As DNA, the CDR3 is TGTGCCAGCAGCCCTCGTTCGGGGGGTCTTTTCGGCGAGCAGTACTTC.

This clone was observed a handful of times. This sequence joins TRBV18 and TRBJ2-1, with TRBD1 identical over 8 bases. The CDR3 is 16 amino acids. The V and J ends lost 3 bases and 2 bases, in that order; junction bases with no gene match: 6. CDR1 is KGHSH and CDR2 is LQKENI in the germline V gene. The CDR3 protein is CASSPGTGGPYNEQFF. CDR3 DNA sequence: TGTGCCAGCTCACCCGGGACAGGAGGACCCTACAATGAGCAGTTCTTC.

The V gene is TRBV7-2, the J gene TRBJ1-2, with TRBD1 as a possible D gene (5 bases). Germline CDR1 is SGHTA and CDR2 is FQGNSA. The V gene lost 5 bases and the J gene lost 4 bases, with 14 bases spanning the gap. The CDR3 contains 14 residues. The CDR3 loop is CASSPQGFGYGYTF. DNA for the CDR3: TGTGCCAGCAGCCCCCAGGGTTTCGGCTATGGCTACACCTTC. Using reference TRBV7-2 and TRBJ1-2 for the parts outside the CDR3, the full variable domain is GAGVSQSPSNKVTEKGKDVELRCDPISGHTALYWYRQSLGQGLEFLIYFQGNSAPDKSGLPSDRFSAERTGGSVSTLTIQRTQQEDSAVYLCASSPQGFGYGYTFGSGTRLTVV.

The gene calls are TRBV9 and TRBJ2-3; no clear D gene. V gave up 4 bases and J gave up 0 bases, with 15 bases separating them. Germline V gene sequence: CDR1 SGDLS, CDR2 YYNGEE. There are 16 residues in the CDR3. CDR3 nucleotides: TGTGCCAGCAGCTCACACAGACTTTCTAGCACAGATACGCAGTATTTT. Its translation is CASSSHRLSSTDTQYF. Looking up the rest from reference TRBV9 and TRBJ2-3 gives the full variable domain: DSGVTQTPKHLITATGQRVTLRCSPRSGDLSVYWYQQSLDQGLQFLIQYYNGEERAKGNILERFSAQQFPDLHSELNLSSLELGDSALYFCASSSHRLSSTDTQYFGPGTRLTVL.

V is TRBV7-6 and J is TRBJ2-2; 10 nucleotides agree with TRBD1. J was trimmed by 7 bases and V by 5 bases; bases with no gene match: 10. Germline V CDR1 and CDR2: SGHVS, FNYEAQ. CDR3 size: 16 residues. The CDR3 spells CASSRGGGTGVGELFF. The CDR3 DNA reads TGTGCCAGCAGCCGAGGAGGCGGGACAGGGGTCGGGGAGCTGTTTTTT.

CDR3: CASSLRNGQASRGYTF. CDR3 nucleotide sequence: TGTGCCAGCAGCTTAAGGAATGGACAGGCCAGTAGGGGCTACACCTTC. This rearrangement joins TRBV7-2 to TRBJ1-2, with 7 bases aligning to TRBD1. The CDR3 is made up of 16 amino acids. CDR1 and CDR2 (germline): SGHTA, FQGNSA. With 2 bases clipped from V and 8 bases from J, the junction kept 14 bases outside the gene matches.

The genes are TRBV5-6 and TRBJ1-1; D uncertain. The CDR3 loop spans 15 amino acids. Germline CDR1 is SGHDT and CDR2 is YYEEEE. Trimming left V 6 bases short and J 1 base short, with 16 bases between. The CDR3 region has the DNA TGTGCCAGCACCTTCCGAAAGCTATGGAACACTGAAGCTTTCTTT. Its protein product is CASTFRKLWNTEAFF.